By its share, the clone carrying this T cell receptor beta chain is medium-sized. No antigen is known for it. This entry is derived from a study of early T cells in non-severe SARS-CoV-2 infection. Study at large: Investigators sequenced bulk RNA drawn from unsorted whole blood, and chains remained unpaired.

Individually, cDNA molecules had unique molecular identifiers attached to them. TCRdb passed the 5' RACE reads through MiXCR, listing each CDR3 protein once. The table lists fewer than 35,000 distinct CDR3 sequences, around 7% of them singletons. Whole-study findings and limits: Reliance on VDJdb matching favored anti-spike CD8 responses; private and CD4 specificities were missed.

The V and J ends lost 6 bases and 4 bases respectively, with 12 bases between them. CDR3 length equals 12 residues. Per germline, CDR1 DFQATT and CDR2 SNEGSKA (reference sequence). The chain employs TRBV20-1 and TRBJ1-1, with D possibly matching TRBD1 (5 bases). The sequenced sample consisted of whole blood. The clonotype was recovered from an adult who was a healthcare worker with PCR-confirmed SARS-CoV-2 infection or an uninfected control (not recorded which). The CDR3 sequence: CSALDGATEAFF. CDR3 DNA: TGCAGTGCCCTGGACGGGGCCACTGAAGCTTTCTTT.